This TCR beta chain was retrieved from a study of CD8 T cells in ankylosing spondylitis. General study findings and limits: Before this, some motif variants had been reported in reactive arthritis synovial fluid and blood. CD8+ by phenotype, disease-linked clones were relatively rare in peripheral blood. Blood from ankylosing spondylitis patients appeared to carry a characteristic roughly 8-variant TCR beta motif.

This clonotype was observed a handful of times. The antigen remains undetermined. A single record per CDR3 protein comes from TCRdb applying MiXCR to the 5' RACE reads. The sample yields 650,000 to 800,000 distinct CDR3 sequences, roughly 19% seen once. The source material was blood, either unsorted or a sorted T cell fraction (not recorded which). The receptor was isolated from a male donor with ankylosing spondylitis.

Here the CDR3 reads CASSQGSLYVGTPSQETQYF. The CDR3 DNA sequence: TGCGCCAGCAGCCAAGGATCCCTATATGTAGGTACACCAAGTCAGGAGACCCAGTACTTC. The V gene is TRBV4-3, the J gene TRBJ2-5, with D unresolved. The CDR3 runs 20 residues. V lost 1 base, J lost 5 bases, and 29 bases lay in between. Germline CDR1 LGHNA, CDR2 YSLEER.